Listed below are T cell receptor beta chains from one sample, sequenced in a study of blood T cell repertoires in COVID-19. This table comes from immunoSEQ multiplex PCR, and its TCRdb copy is limited to in-frame clones, with some not included. Among 250,000 or so clones listed, under 90% were seen once. The sequencing sample was made of PBMCs or T cells enriched from blood (not recorded which). The receptor set was obtained from a man between 60 and 70 years old who had recovered from COVID-19. CDR3s include the opening cysteine and the closing phenylalanine or tryptophan. D genes are given only for firm matches. A clone size is listed for some rows: how often the clone was seen (once, few, many), or a class if it is expanded.

abundance,d_gene,j_gene,v_gene,len,CDR3aa,CDR3nt
.,.,TRBJ2-2,TRBV5-1,15,CASSLAQVTTGELFF,TGCGCCAGCAGCTTGGCACAGGTCACCACCGGGGAGCTGTTTTTT
once,TRBD1,TRBJ1-2,TRBV7-2,15,CASSPRQGWIYGYTF,TGTGCCAGCAGCCCCCGACAGGGTTGGATCTATGGCTACACCTTC
once,TRBD1,TRBJ2-7,TRBV7-6,17,CASSSQGRDRGSYEQYF,TGTGCCAGCAGCAGCCAGGGCCGGGACAGGGGCTCCTACGAGCAGTACTTC
.,.,TRBJ1-2,TRBV5-8,13,CASSLKRSGGYTF,TGTGCCAGCAGCTTGAAGCGGAGTGGAGGCTACACCTTC
.,.,TRBJ1-5,TRBV10-3,13,CAIGADSNQPQHF,TGTGCCATCGGGGCAGATAGCAATCAGCCCCAGCATTTT
.,.,TRBJ2-3,TRBV2,15,CASSEPGLGTDTQYF,TGTGCCAGCAGTGAACCCGGTCTTGGCACAGATACGCAGTATTTT
.,TRBD1,TRBJ1-4,TRBV19,14,CASSAGGANEKLFF,TGTGCCAGTAGTGCAGGGGGTGCTAATGAAAAACTGTTTTTT
.,.,TRBJ1-5,TRBV27,13,CASSLTSNQPQHF,TGTGCCAGCAGTTTAACATCAAATCAGCCCCAGCATTTT
once,TRBD2,TRBJ2-3,TRBV6-2/TRBV6-3,19,CASSPAFGLAGVRTDTQYF,TGTGCCAGCAGTCCCGCGTTCGGACTAGCGGGGGTTCGCACAGATACGCAGTATTTT
.,.,TRBJ1-1,TRBV25-1,15,CASSETGGAGTEAFF,TGTGCCAGCAGTGAAACGGGGGGGGCCGGAACTGAAGCTTTCTTT
.,.,TRBJ2-7,TRBV5-4,15,CASSLNPRHTYEQYF,TGTGCCAGCAGCTTGAACCCTCGCCACACCTACGAGCAGTACTTC
once,TRBD2,TRBJ2-3,TRBV7-9,15,CASSASGGRTDTQYF,TGTGCCAGCAGCGCTAGCGGGGGCCGCACAGATACGCAGTATTTT
.,.,TRBJ1-4,TRBV14,15,CASSQVGQPNEKLFF,TGTGCCAGCAGCCAAGTAGGACAACCAAATGAAAAACTGTTTTTT
.,.,TRBJ1-4,TRBV11-2,16,CASSPYPGSGYEKLFF,TGTGCCAGCAGCCCCTACCCCGGGTCAGGGTATGAAAAACTGTTTTTT
.,.,TRBJ2-4,TRBV19,15,CASSSGQPGKNIQYF,TGTGCCAGTAGTTCTGGACAGCCGGGGAAAAACATTCAGTACTTC
.,TRBD2,TRBJ2-1,TRBV3-1/TRBV3-2,15,CASSHSAGVGNEQFF,TGTGCCAGCAGCCATTCAGCGGGGGTGGGAAATGAGCAGTTCTTC
.,.,TRBJ2-7,TRBV7-9,16,CASSLGRKVKSDEQYF,TGTGCCAGCAGCTTAGGGAGAAAAGTAAAATCCGACGAGCAGTACTTC
.,.,TRBJ2-1,TRBV12-3/TRBV12-4,13,CASSLFFGDEQFF,TGTGCCAGCAGTTTATTTTTCGGGGATGAGCAGTTCTTC